Presented here are 23 T cell receptor beta chains from one specimen sequenced in a study of response to subunit inactivated influenza vaccine (dated by TCRdb to 2016 to 2018). Libraries came from RT-PCR. Reads for this sample came from an Illumina HiSeq 2500. TCRdb redid the processing of the public reads, applying fastp at Q25 and MiXCR, and retained in-frame beta chains. Identical CDR3 protein sequences are pooled into one entry, listed with their most common genes and DNA. Here the sample has 400,000 to 550,000 distinct CDR3 sequences; about 25% occur a single time. The top ten clonotypes cover approximately 2% of the sample. The specimen comprised CD4+ T cells sorted from PBMCs, sampled more than 4 days after vaccination. The receptor set was obtained from a man between 45 and 60 years old who received an inactivated influenza vaccine. Donor details come from another sample of the same person, matched by shared clones.

V usage is TRBV5-1 and J usage is TRBJ2-1; D possibly corresponds to TRBD1 (6 bases). The CDR3 has 14 amino acids. V lost 6 bases to trimming and J lost 6 bases, with 16 bases between them. CDR1 and CDR2 (germline): SGHRS, YFSETQ. CDR3 nucleotides: TGCGCCAGCACTCAGGGACAATCTAGCAATGAGCAGTTCTTC. Amino acid sequence: CASTQGQSSNEQFF.

This clonotype has ten or more counts. The chain has TRBV12-3 or TRBV12-4 and TRBJ2-2; D may match TRBD1 or TRBD2 (5 bases each). The CDR3 is made up of 14 amino acids. The V end was cut by 1 base, the J end by 3 bases, with 6 bases between. The DNA of the CDR3 is TGTGCCAGCAGTTTAGGGGGGTACACCGGGGAGCTGTTTTTT. Amino acid sequence: CASSLGGYTGELFF.

This clonotype was observed a handful of times. The CDR3 reads CASSLNSGIAHEQFF. DNA of the CDR3: TGTGCCAGCAGCTTGAACAGCGGGATCGCCCATGAGCAGTTCTTC. The J gene is TRBJ2-1, the V gene TRBV5-4, with 7 positions matching TRBD2. This CDR3 has 15 amino acids. The germline V gene has CDR1 SGHNT and CDR2 YYREEE (reference sequence). J lost 8 bases, V lost 1 base, and 9 bases had no gene match.

This clonotype was found a few times. The V call is TRBV15, the J call TRBJ2-5, with 7 bases lining up with TRBD2. V was pared by 0 bases and J by 3 bases, with 10 bases of the junction left unmatched. The CDR3 runs 17 residues. Germline-derived CDR1 and CDR2 are LNHNV and YYDKDF (reference sequence). The chain's CDR3 is CATSREGPGAGKETQYF. CDR3 bases: TGTGCCACCAGCAGAGAGGGCCCGGGAGCGGGAAAAGAGACCCAGTACTTC.

The genes are TRBV5-1 and TRBJ2-2; the D is unclear. Germline CDR1 and CDR2: SGHRS and YFSETQ. This CDR3 has 16 residues. Trimming pared 0 bases from V and 3 bases from J, leaving 12 bases between. This chain's CDR3 is CASSLESGLHTGELFF. CDR3 nucleotide sequence: TGCGCCAGCAGCTTGGAGTCCGGGTTGCACACCGGGGAGCTGTTTTTT.

This clonotype was seen only once. J is TRBJ2-1 and V is TRBV5-6, with D uncertain. CDR1 is SGHDT, CDR2 YYEEEE, per germline. V lost 2 bases and J 8 bases, leaving 11 bases between the germline ends. This CDR3 has 13 amino acids. DNA for the CDR3: TGTGCCAGCAGCTTATTAATTCTCGATGAGCAGTTCTTC. It yields the protein CASSLLILDEQFF. Using reference TRBV5-6 and TRBJ2-1 for the parts outside the CDR3, the full variable domain is DAGVTQSPTHLIKTRGQQVTLRCSPKSGHDTVSWYQQALGQGPQFIFQYYEEEERQRGNFPDRFSGHQFPNYSSELNVNALLLGDSALYLCASSLLILDEQFFGPGTRLTVL.

This clonotype came up a few times. This chain uses TRBV7-9 with TRBJ1-1; D unresolved. Germline CDR1 SEHNR, CDR2 FQNEAQ (reference sequence). The CDR3 runs to 14 residues. V gave up 5 bases and J gave up 4 bases, with 14 bases separating them. In DNA, the CDR3 is TGTGCCAGCAGCCCACAACAAGGAGGCACTGAAGCTTTCTTT. Translated: CASSPQQGGTEAFF.

Here the CDR3 reads CTLSPALFSQDTGELFF. CDR3 coding DNA: TGTACCCTCAGCCCCGCCCTTTTTAGCCAGGACACCGGGGAGCTGTTTTTT. This rearrangement joins TRBV12-3 or TRBV12-4 to TRBJ2-2; D is uncertain. The CDR3 length is 17 residues.

This clonotype was detected ten times or more. The chain joins TRBV12-3 or TRBV12-4 to TRBJ2-2, with D perhaps TRBD2 (6 bases). The V gene lost 4 bases and the J gene lost 2 bases, with 11 bases spanning the gap. The CDR3 has 15 amino acids. The CDR3 nucleotides are TGTGCCAGCAGTTCTAGCGCCTTCAACACCGGGGAGCTGTTTTTT. Residues: CASSSSAFNTGELFF.

The sample holds a few counts of this clonotype. This CDR3 is CASSLALAGDNEQFF. The CDR3 nucleotides read TGCGCCAGCAGCTTGGCCCTAGCGGGGGACAATGAGCAGTTCTTC. The chain recombines TRBV5-1 with TRBJ2-1, with 10 bases fitting TRBD2. This CDR3 contains 15 residues. Germline CDR1 and CDR2: SGHRS and YFSETQ. The V segment lost 0 bases and the J segment 5 bases; nucleotides outside the gene matches: 2.

This clonotype was counted only a few times. The rearrangement uses TRBV27 and TRBJ2-1; tentatively, D is TRBD2 (5 bases). Germline V CDR1 and CDR2: MNHEY, SMNVEV (reference sequence). The CDR3 runs to 13 residues. Between the trimmed V and J ends, which lost 5 bases and 14 bases, there was a span of 19 bases. CDR3 sequence (DNA): TGTGCCAGCAGTCCCAAACAGCGGTACCAGGAGTTCTTC. Its translation: CASSPKQRYQEFF.

This chain uses TRBV7-2 with TRBJ2-7, with 7 bases identical to TRBD1. The CDR3 sequence is 13 residues long. The J segment lost 5 bases and the V segment lost 4 bases, leaving 5 bases of the junction unmatched. The germline CDR1 and CDR2 sequences are SGHTA and FQGNSA. CDR3 bases: TGTGCCAGCAGCTCCGGGACAGCCAACGAGCAGTACTTC. Amino acid sequence: CASSSGTANEQYF.

This clonotype appeared a few times. This rearrangement joins TRBV15 to TRBJ2-7; 8 bases match TRBD2. CDR1 and CDR2 from the germline V gene are LNHNV and YYDKDF (reference sequence). The ends lost 0 bases at V and 7 bases at J; junction bases unmatched: 5. CDR3 length: 14 amino acids. This chain's CDR3 is CATSRDREGKEQYF. CDR3 coding DNA: TGTGCCACCAGCAGAGATCGGGAGGGGAAAGAGCAGTACTTC.

In this sample, this clonotype turned up a few times. This chain uses TRBV7-6 with TRBJ2-5; D remains ambiguous. V shed 5 bases and J shed 1 base, with 5 bases lying between them. From germline, CDR1 is SGHVS and CDR2 FNYEAQ. The CDR3 covers 12 residues. CDR3 nucleotide sequence: TGTGCCAGCAGCGACCCCCAAGAGACCCAGTACTTC. This encodes CASSDPQETQYF.

This clonotype was observed a few times. The chain employs TRBV5-4 and TRBJ2-5, with TRBD1 identical over 9 bases. Germline assignment: CDR1 SGHNT and CDR2 YYREEE (reference sequence). Trimming took 4 bases from V and 5 from J; bases not matched to a gene: 9. The length of the CDR3 is 15 residues. This chain's CDR3 is CASSRDPTGGETQYF. The CDR3 nucleotides read TGTGCCAGCAGCCGCGATCCGACAGGGGGGGAGACCCAGTACTTC. The whole variable domain, remainder taken from reference TRBV5-4 and TRBJ2-5, is ETGVTQSPTHLIKTRGQQVTLRCSSQSGHNTVSWYQQALGQGPQFIFQYYREEENGRGNFPPRFSGLQFPNYSSELNVNALELDDSALYLCASSRDPTGGETQYFGPGTRLLVL.

V usage is TRBV6-2 or TRBV6-3 and J usage is TRBJ1-2; 10 bases are a match to TRBD1. This CDR3 is built from 14 residues. Trimming at V came to 7 bases and at J to 4 bases, leaving 6 bases not matched to a gene. Per germline, CDR1 MNHEY and CDR2 SVGEGT. CDR3 region: CASIPGQGIYGYTF. CDR3 DNA sequence: TGTGCCAGCATCCCGGGACAGGGGATCTATGGCTACACCTTC.

This clonotype has more than one count but fewer than ten. The chain employs TRBV5-1 and TRBJ2-5, with 9 bases that match TRBD1. Germline CDR1 SGHRS, CDR2 YFSETQ. This CDR3 region has 15 residues. V was pared by 4 bases and J by 4 bases, with 8 bases of the junction left unmatched. The CDR3: CASSVAGTGIETQYF. CDR3 nucleotides: TGCGCCAGCAGCGTAGCCGGGACAGGGATAGAGACCCAGTACTTC.

The chain carries TRBV9 and TRBJ2-7; no reliable D call. Germline V CDR1 and CDR2: SGDLS, YYNGEE. The length of the CDR3 is 14 residues. Deletions cut 4 bases from V and 0 bases from J, with 11 bases between. The CDR3 nucleotides read TGTGCCAGCAGCCCAACTGCGGCCTCCTACGAGCAGTACTTC. Translation gives CASSPTAASYEQYF.

Only one count was recorded for this clonotype. The V and J genes are TRBV4-3 and TRBJ2-7; 8 nucleotides match TRBD1. The V gene's germline CDR1 is LGHNA and CDR2 YSLEER. J was trimmed by 6 bases and V by 4 bases; bases with no gene match: 14. This CDR3 comprises 16 residues. CDR3 in amino acids: CASSRDVQGGYSEQYF. CDR3 bases: TGCGCCAGCAGCCGGGATGTACAGGGGGGATACAGCGAGCAGTACTTC.

The V call is TRBV7-9, the J call TRBJ2-5, with TRBD1 as a possible D gene (5 bases). This CDR3 comprises 16 residues. Germline V lookup: CDR1 SEHNR, CDR2 FQNEAQ (reference sequence). V lost 5 bases and J lost 5, with 21 bases in between. In DNA, the CDR3 is TGTGCCAGCAGCCCGGGCAGGGCCGCCATGGGGGAGACCCAGTACTTC. Its translation: CASSPGRAAMGETQYF.

This clonotype has a handful of counts. The chain joins TRBV20-1 to TRBJ2-7; TRBD2 agrees at 8 bases. Germline lookup yields CDR1 DFQATT and CDR2 SNEGSKA (reference sequence). The CDR3 totals 14 residues. The CDR3 here is CRGVAGWSSYEQYF. As DNA, the CDR3 is TGCAGAGGGGTAGCGGGGTGGAGCTCCTACGAGCAGTACTTC.

The table lists this clonotype with a few counts. The V call is TRBV7-2, the J call TRBJ2-7, with 8 bases identical to TRBD2. In germline, CDR1 is SGHTA, CDR2 FQGNSA. V was pared by 4 bases and J by 4 bases, with 12 bases of the junction left unmatched. The length of the CDR3 is 16 residues. The CDR3, as DNA: TGTGCCAGCAGCTCGTACGGGGGGGAGGGCCTTTACGAGCAGTACTTC. It specifies CASSSYGGEGLYEQYF.

The chain links TRBV11-2 to TRBJ2-6; 11 bases map to TRBD1. CDR1 is SGHAT, CDR2 FQNNGV, per germline. With V trimmed by 5 bases and J by 0 bases, 9 bases remained unmatched. The length of the CDR3 is 19 residues. The CDR3 bases are TGTGCCAGCAGCCAAATGGGGACAGGGGGTTCCTCTGGGGCCAACGTCCTGACTTTC. Translation: CASSQMGTGGSSGANVLTF.